Following are 7 T cell receptor beta chains from one sample sequenced in a study of technical replicates of blood from a few donors. Here immunoSEQ multiplex PCR was the method, and the copy in TCRdb shows in-frame clones only, minus some. This sample has about 78,000 clones, with 95% found just once. Sequenced sample: T cells isolated from PBMCs. These receptors all stem from a human donor in good health.

V gene TRBV14 combines with J gene TRBJ1-3, with D uncertain. V was clipped by 3 bases and J by 0 bases, with 21 bases between them. The CDR3 sequence is 19 residues long. Per germline, CDR1 SGHDN and CDR2 FVKESK. The CDR3 sequence: CASSHSSVSKRLSGNTIYF. The CDR3 bases are TGTGCCAGCAGCCATTCGTCGGTCTCAAAGCGCCTCTCTGGAAACACCATATATTTT.

V is TRBV5-8 and J is TRBJ1-5; no definite D call. The V and J ends lost 0 bases and 2 bases respectively, with 9 bases between them. CDR1 and CDR2 from the germline V gene are SGHTS and YDEGEE. CDR3 length: 15 residues. In nucleotides, the CDR3 is TGTGCCAGCAGCTTGGCCATATCAGGCAATCAGCCCCAGCATTTT. It codes for CASSLAISGNQPQHF. Drawing the rest from reference TRBV5-8 and TRBJ1-5, the complete variable domain is EAGVTQSPTHLIKTRGQQATLRCSPISGHTSVYWYQQALGLGLQFLLWYDEGEERNRGNFPPRFSGRQFPNYSSELNVNALELEDSALYLCASSLAISGNQPQHFGDGTRLSIL.

The gene calls are TRBV13 and TRBJ2-5; D is possibly TRBD2 (5 bases). V dropped 6 bases and J dropped 3 bases, with 17 bases sitting between them. The CDR3 loop spans 15 amino acids. Germline values: CDR1 PRHDT, CDR2 FYEKMQ (reference sequence). The CDR3 here is CASRKSIEGKETQYF. As DNA, the CDR3 is TGTGCCAGCAGGAAGTCGATTGAGGGTAAAGAGACCCAGTACTTC.

The rearrangement uses TRBV5-8 and TRBJ2-1, with 7 bases matching TRBD1. The CDR3 loop spans 17 amino acids. V dropped 3 bases and J dropped 1; count of bases not matched to a gene: 10. Germline values: CDR1 SGHTS, CDR2 YDEGEE. CDR3 sequence (DNA): TGTGCCAGCAGCTCAGACAGGGTCGGTGGTTCCTACAATGAGCAGTTCTTC. This sequence encodes CASSSDRVGGSYNEQFF.

Here the CDR3 DNA reads TGTGCCAGCAGCGCCGGGACTCCATTAGCCAAAAACATTCAGTACTTC. The encoded protein is CASSAGTPLAKNIQYF. This sequence joins TRBV9 and TRBJ2-4; D is possibly TRBD2 (6 bases). The CDR3 has 16 amino acids. Per the germline V gene, CDR1 is SGDLS and CDR2 is YYNGEE. Trimming left V 3 bases short and J 0 bases short, with 13 bases between.

The chain joins TRBV11-2 to TRBJ2-7, with D possibly matching TRBD2 (5 bases). Trimming left V 1 base short and J 2 bases short, with 21 bases between. The CDR3 extends over 18 amino acids. Germline loops: CDR1 SGHAT, CDR2 FQNNGV. The CDR3 DNA reads as TGTGCCAGCAGCTTAGGAAGAGTTCGGGAACCTTTTACCTACGAGCAGTACTTC. Protein sequence: CASSLGRVREPFTYEQYF.

The chain is built from TRBV19 and TRBJ1-5; maybe TRBD1 (6 bases). In germline, CDR1 is LNHDA, CDR2 SQIVND (reference sequence). V lost 0 bases and J lost 5, with 11 bases in between. The CDR3 length is 15 residues. The CDR3 reads CASSIELQGYQPQHF. The DNA for the CDR3 is TGTGCCAGTAGTATAGAGCTACAGGGATATCAGCCCCAGCATTTT.